These T cell receptor beta chains were read from a single sample in a study of T cells of healthy individuals. Via MiXCR, TCRdb re-called the 5' RACE reads, giving one row per CDR3 protein. The sample yields about 41,000 distinct CDR3 sequences, around 4.5% seen once. All receptors come from a human donor in good health. Each CDR3 is given without its conserved first and last residue.

TRBV5-1	TRBJ2-2	ASNLGRGDTGELF
TRBV6-2/TRBV6-3	TRBJ1-5	ASNNGGGPRGNQPQH
TRBV7-2	TRBJ1-1	ASSPFAGRRLAEAF
TRBV7-9	TRBJ2-3	ASSQRGVPITDTQY
TRBV21-1	TRBJ2-7	ASSARQGGEQY
TRBV6-6	TRBJ1-6	ASTGSSYNSPLH
TRBV7-9	TRBJ2-5	ASSPLRETQY
TRBV11-1	TRBJ2-2	ASSLGGYTGELF
TRBV2	TRBJ1-2	ASSERVEGYT
TRBV7-2	TRBJ1-1	ASSLGQGRTEAF
TRBV7-2	TRBJ1-1	ASSRFGPQNTEAF
TRBV10-1	TRBJ2-3	ASSEWTGPSTDTQY
TRBV6-2/TRBV6-3	TRBJ2-6	ASSPTGGTGANVLT
TRBV7-9	TRBJ2-3	ASSLGQGADTQY
TRBV30	TRBJ1-1	AWSVIRGYPVNTEAF
TRBV19	TRBJ2-1	ASKTGGSYNEQF
TRBV2	TRBJ1-2	ASRGRGTGVLYGYT
TRBV4-2	TRBJ2-4	ASSQDMGGNIQY
TRBV5-1	TRBJ2-3	ASSLVRGDTQY
TRBV20-1	TRBJ2-1	SAGSGPTYNEQF
TRBV28	TRBJ1-6	ASSRKLGGNSPLH
TRBV2	TRBJ1-1	ASSAPDRGKAF
TRBV7-3	TRBJ2-7	ASSPSGTEIYEQY
TRBV19	TRBJ1-2	ASSIPGRYGYT
TRBV6-5	TRBJ2-1	ASSYSPLAGVYNEQF
TRBV18	TRBJ2-3	ASSLSRGDTQY
TRBV2	TRBJ2-1	ASSEGIRVDNEQF
TRBV12-3/TRBV12-4	TRBJ2-3	ASSLATSGSDTQY
TRBV6-2/TRBV6-3	TRBJ1-1	ASSPYSRETLNTEAF
TRBV28	TRBJ2-1	ASSSPGLAGVFEQF
TRBV6-2/TRBV6-3	TRBJ2-7	ASSEPRGLPYEQY
TRBV6-6	TRBJ2-1	ASTYQGGGLDYNEQF
TRBV14	TRBJ1-2	ASSHARAQGYT
TRBV2	TRBJ2-3	ASSPLLTSGVSDTQY
TRBV20-1	TRBJ2-7	SARDSGSPSYEQY
TRBV30	TRBJ2-1	ACSKLSGSGTYNEQF
TRBV2	TRBJ2-7	ASWGDRSSYEQY
TRBV12-3/TRBV12-4	TRBJ2-7	ASSLGETYEQY
TRBV4-3	TRBJ2-1	ASSPVAGSYNEQF
TRBV7-2	TRBJ1-5	ASSSGGSGVQPQH
TRBV6-2/TRBV6-3	TRBJ2-1	ASSYSSYNEQF
TRBV28	TRBJ1-1	ASSRGQMNTEAF
TRBV2	TRBJ1-1	ASRGRGPGLAF